The next 16 T cell receptor beta chains were all read from a single sample in a study of STAT5B mutations in CD4+ large granular lymphocyte leukemia. Profiling relied on immunoSEQ multiplex PCR, and the TCRdb table lists in-frame clones only, not all of them. The table lists 25,000 to 40,000 clones, roughly four fifths of them singletons, with approximately 0.29% in the top ten. The sequenced sample was CD4+ T cells from blood buffy coats. All receptors derive from a human donor in good health.

The V gene is TRBV6-5, the J gene TRBJ2-4, with 12 bases lining up with TRBD2. CDR3 length: 16 amino acids. Germline lookup yields CDR1 MNHEY and CDR2 SVGAGI. V was pared by 3 bases and J by 5 bases, with 5 bases of the junction left unmatched. CDR3 sequence: CASSYSSGGAQNIQYF. CDR3 nucleotides: TGTGCCAGCAGTTATTCTAGCGGGGGGGCTCAAAACATTCAGTACTTC.

This chain joins TRBV5-4 and TRBJ2-5; D might be TRBD1 (7 bases). Trimming took 4 bases from V and 4 from J, leaving 17 bases between them. The CDR3 runs 15 residues. Germline V CDR1 and CDR2: SGHNT, YYREEE (reference sequence). CDR3 coding DNA: TGTGCCAGCAGCCACCAGGGGGGCTCGGGAGAGACCCAGTACTTC. Its translation: CASSHQGGSGETQYF.

The chain combines TRBV5-1 with TRBJ2-5; 8 nucleotides line up with TRBD1. The CDR3 runs to 20 residues. Germline CDR1 is SGHRS and CDR2 is YFSETQ. V lost 1 base and J lost 4; bases outside the gene matches: 21. The chain's CDR3 is CASSLLARPSDRARRETQYF. CDR3 bases: TGCGCCAGCAGCTTGTTGGCCCGACCCTCGGACAGGGCACGTAGAGAGACCCAGTACTTC.

This chain uses TRBV10-2 with TRBJ1-2, with TRBD1 identical over 12 bases. The V gene end was trimmed by 5 bases and the J gene end by 7 bases; junction bases not matched to a gene: 17. Germline loops: CDR1 WSHSY, CDR2 SAAADI. This CDR3 spans 18 amino acids. As DNA, the CDR3 is TGCGCCAGCAGTCACTCCCTAGGGACAGGGGGCTCTCATTTTGGCTACACCTTC. The encoded protein is CASSHSLGTGGSHFGYTF.

This clone was observed a handful of times. The rearrangement links TRBV29-1 to TRBJ1-1, with 10 bases lining up with TRBD1. This CDR3 is built from 13 residues. The germline V gene encodes CDR1 SQVTM and CDR2 ANQGSEA. CDR3 residues: CSYVRDRGSEAFF. The CDR3 nucleotides read TGCAGTTACGTCAGGGACAGGGGTAGTGAAGCTTTCTTT. Variable domain in full (rest from reference TRBV29-1 and TRBJ1-1): SAVISQKPSRDICQRGTSLTIQCQVDSQVTMMFWYRQQPGQSLTLIATANQGSEATYESGFVIDKFPISRPNLTFSTLTVSNMSPEDSSIYLCSYVRDRGSEAFFGQGTRLTVV.

The chain has TRBV7-6 and TRBJ2-3, with D perhaps TRBD1 (5 bases). The V end was cut by 5 bases, the J end by 4 bases, with 13 bases between. Per germline, CDR1 SGHVS and CDR2 FNYEAQ. This CDR3 contains 14 residues. The CDR3 coding sequence is TGTGCCAGCAGCCCAGGGCGTGATTCAGATACGCAGTATTTT. It translates to CASSPGRDSDTQYF. The full variable domain, with the rest looked up from reference TRBV7-6 and TRBJ2-3, is GAGVSQSPRYKVTKRGQDVALRCDPISGHVSLYWYRQALGQGPEFLTYFNYEAQQDKSGLPNDRFSAERPEGSISTLTIQRTEQRDSAMYRCASSPGRDSDTQYFGPGTRLTVL.

The chain has TRBV7-8 and TRBJ2-1; D call uncertain. Trimming stripped 2 bases from V and 7 bases from J, with 18 bases between. This CDR3 comprises 16 residues. Germline CDR1 SGHVS, CDR2 FQNEAQ. CDR3 bases: TGTGCCAGCAGCTTATGGAGATTTAGGCAGTCAAATGAGCAGTTCTTC. It is translated as CASSLWRFRQSNEQFF. Looking up the rest from reference TRBV7-8 and TRBJ2-1 gives the full variable domain: GAGVSQSPRYKVAKRGQDVALRCDPISGHVSLFWYQQALGQGPEFLTYFQNEAQLDKSGLPSDRFFAERPEGSVSTLKIQRTQQEDSAVYLCASSLWRFRQSNEQFFGPGTRLTVL.

This sequence joins TRBV7-9 and TRBJ2-7, with 7 bases fitting TRBD1. This CDR3 is built from 12 residues. V shed 5 bases and J 4 bases; nucleotides not matched to a gene: 2. Germline-derived CDR1 and CDR2 are SEHNR and FQNEAQ (reference sequence). The CDR3 DNA reads TGTGCCAGCAGCAAACAGGGGTACGAGCAGTACTTC. Encoded protein: CASSKQGYEQYF.

The rearrangement links TRBV7-2 to TRBJ1-5; D not resolved. Trimming took 2 bases from V and 0 from J, leaving 5 bases between them. Germline V gives CDR1 SGHTA, CDR2 FQGNSA. This CDR3 comprises 14 residues. CDR3 bases: TGTGCCAGCAGCTTATCCAATAGCAATCAGCCCCAGCATTTT. Encoded protein: CASSLSNSNQPQHF.

This clone was recorded once. The chain joins TRBV18 to TRBJ2-2; TRBD1 agrees at 10 bases. V lost 5 bases, J lost 5 bases, and 2 bases stayed unmatched. The CDR3 has 14 residues. From germline, CDR1 is KGHSH and CDR2 LQKENI. The CDR3 loop is CASSSGQGTGELFF. DNA for the CDR3: TGTGCCAGCTCATCGGGACAGGGGACCGGGGAGCTGTTTTTT.

J is TRBJ1-2 and V is TRBV19; tentatively, D is TRBD1 (6 bases). Germline CDR1 and CDR2: LNHDA and SQIVND (reference sequence). The CDR3 is 14 residues long. V was pared by 6 bases and J by 0 bases, with 11 bases between. CDR3 loop: CASRIRQANYGYTF. CDR3 nucleotides: TGTGCCAGTAGGATACGACAGGCTAACTATGGCTACACCTTC.

In this sample, this clone turned up a few times. The chain joins TRBV6-4 to TRBJ2-1; D gene ambiguous. V was cut by 0 bases and J by 6 bases, with 9 bases left in between. The CDR3 extends over 14 amino acids. CDR1 is MRHNA, CDR2 SNTAGT, per germline. CDR3 residues: CASSDSPRTNEQFF. The CDR3 coding sequence is TGTGCCAGCAGTGACTCCCCTAGGACCAATGAGCAGTTCTTC.

The V and J genes are TRBV2 and TRBJ2-7; perhaps D is TRBD1 or TRBD2 (5 bases each). CDR3 length: 13 amino acids. Trimming shortened V by 8 bases and J by 2 bases, and 13 bases separated the two germline ends. The germline gives CDR1 SNHLY, CDR2 FYNNEI. CDR3 sequence: CASGRGLPYEQYF. The DNA for the CDR3 is TGTGCCAGCGGTCGGGGCCTCCCCTACGAGCAGTACTTC.

The rearrangement uses TRBV5-1 and TRBJ2-3; the D gene could be TRBD1 or TRBD2 (5 bases each). V lost 3 bases and J 0 bases, leaving 5 bases between the germline ends. This CDR3 contains 13 residues. Germline CDR1 reads SGHRS; CDR2 reads YFSETQ. The chain's CDR3 is CASSWDSTDTQYF. As DNA, the CDR3 is TGCGCCAGCAGCTGGGACAGCACAGATACGCAGTATTTT.

The chain uses TRBV6-6 and TRBJ2-7; D might be TRBD1 (6 bases). The V end was cut by 6 bases, the J end by 3 bases, with 15 bases between. The CDR3 is 14 residues long. Germline CDR1 is MNHNY and CDR2 is SVGAGI (reference sequence). CDR3 residues: CASRLPGQDYEQYF. For the CDR3, the DNA is TGTGCCAGCAGACTCCCGGGACAAGACTACGAGCAGTACTTC.

This clone occurred a few times. V is TRBV6-5 and J is TRBJ1-5; maybe TRBD1 (5 bases). The CDR3 loop spans 14 amino acids. V lost 0 bases and J 6 bases, leaving 9 bases between the germline ends. Germline assignment: CDR1 MNHEY and CDR2 SVGAGI. The CDR3 here is CASSYSGVSQPQHF. The DNA for the CDR3 is TGTGCCAGCAGTTACTCAGGGGTTTCTCAGCCCCAGCATTTT.